These 32 T cell receptor beta chains originate from one sample sequenced in a study of prognosis after radiotherapy for stage I lung cancer. Genomic DNA served as the source from which two-round multiplex PCR generated TCR beta CDR3 amplicons. With primers specific to each TRBV and TRBJ gene, the first-round PCR was performed. MiXCR, applied by TCRdb to the multiplex PCR reads, yields one record per CDR3 protein. The sample lists some 17,000 distinct CDR3 sequences, 43% occurring once. Sequences were derived from PBMCs, sampled before or after stereotactic body radiation therapy (not recorded which). These receptors all stem from a donor at least 50 years old with non-small cell lung cancer.

In the case of this clonotype: Since a far larger clone is one base different, this is likely a read error. The chain uses TRBV6-9 and TRBJ2-3; the D gene is possibly TRBD1 (6 bases). V was clipped by 3 bases and J by 4 bases, with 11 bases between them. CDR1 and CDR2 from the germline V gene are MNHGY and SVAAGI. This CDR3 comprises 14 residues. CDR3 bases: TGTGCCAGCAGTTACGGGACATCGGCAGATACGCAGTATTTT. Protein product: CASSYGTSADTQYF.

This clonotype was counted many times. The chain couples TRBV29-1 to TRBJ2-5; D unresolved. Germline CDR1 is SQVTM and CDR2 is ANQGSEA. This CDR3 spans 13 amino acids. Trimming took off 3 bases at V and 2 bases at J, with 10 bases between the two ends. The CDR3 DNA reads TGCAGCGTTGACCTACGTCAGCAAGAGACCCAGTACTTC. Protein sequence: CSVDLRQQETQYF.

The sample holds one count of this clonotype. The V and J genes are TRBV19 and TRBJ2-3; D uncertain. Trimming stripped 5 bases from V and 3 bases from J, with 15 bases between. This CDR3 is 15 amino acids long. Germline V lookup: CDR1 LNHDA, CDR2 SQIVND (reference sequence). The CDR3 DNA is TGTGCCAGTAGTCCGGGCGTACAGTGTACAGATACGCAGTATTTT. Translating it yields CASSPGVQCTDTQYF.

A word on this clonotype: Its ends do not fully match the called genes, so a read error is possible. The chain joins TRBV6-2 or TRBV6-3 to TRBJ2-7, with D uncertain. CDR1 is MNHEY, CDR2 SVGEGT, per germline. This CDR3 is 14 amino acids long. The CDR3 DNA reads TGTGCCAGCAGTTATTGCGGTGCCGCCGACGAGCGGTACTTC. As protein: CASSYCGAADERYF.

The chain employs TRBV7-9 and TRBJ2-7; a possible D gene is TRBD2 (6 bases). Trimming removed 5 bases at V and 5 bases at J, with 13 bases between. Looked up from germline, CDR1 is SEHNR and CDR2 is FQNEAQ (reference sequence). This CDR3 region has 13 residues. In DNA form, the CDR3 reads TGTGCCAGCAGCAAGGGCGGGGACCACGAGCAGTACTTC. As protein: CASSKGGDHEQYF.

This clonotype was counted many times. This chain connects TRBV27 to TRBJ2-3; D is ambiguous. The CDR3 consists of 15 residues. V lost 5 bases, J lost 2 bases, and 14 bases lay in between. CDR1 and CDR2 (germline): MNHEY, SMNVEV (reference sequence). The CDR3 is CASSILPSPTDTQYF. The CDR3 DNA sequence: TGTGCCAGCAGTATCCTACCCTCGCCCACAGATACGCAGTATTTT.

The chain links TRBV7-2 to TRBJ1-2; D unclear. The germline CDR1 and CDR2 sequences are SGHTA and FQGNSA. V was pared by 5 bases and J by 3 bases, with 10 bases between. CDR3 length: 13 residues. CDR3 residues: CASSPRVDYGYTF. DNA for the CDR3: TGTGCCAGCAGCCCAAGGGTGGACTATGGCTACACCTTC.

This clonotype counts as medium-sized. The chain employs TRBV28 and TRBJ2-2; TRBD1 matches 10 bases. With 7 bases clipped from V and 7 bases from J, the junction kept 9 bases outside the gene matches. The germline CDR1 and CDR2 sequences are MDHEN and SYDVKM. The CDR3 is 15 residues long. CDR3 sequence: CASNTPGQGNGELFF. The CDR3 nucleotides read TGTGCCAGCAATACTCCGGGACAGGGGAACGGGGAGCTGTTTTTT.

This clonotype counts as medium-sized (0.01 to 0.1%). The CDR3 loop is CASSSQNYEQYF. The CDR3 DNA reads TGTGCCAGCAGCTCCCAGAACTACGAGCAGTACTTC. The chain links TRBV11-2 to TRBJ2-7; no clear D gene. Trimming left V 4 bases short and J 3 bases short, with 7 bases between. The CDR3 has 12 amino acids. The germline V gene has CDR1 SGHAT and CDR2 FQNNGV. Using reference TRBV11-2 and TRBJ2-7 for the parts outside the CDR3, the full variable domain is EAGVAQSPRYKIIEKRQSVAFWCNPISGHATLYWYQQILGQGPKLLIQFQNNGVVDDSQLPKDRFSAERLKGVDSTLKIQPAKLEDSAVYLCASSSQNYEQYFGPGTRLTVT.

This clonotype showed up many times. The chain combines TRBV9 with TRBJ2-3; 9 bases are shared with TRBD1. CDR3 length: 14 amino acids. Germline V gives CDR1 SGDLS, CDR2 YYNGEE. Trimming took 4 bases from V and 10 from J; bases not matched to a gene: 10. Written as DNA, the CDR3 is TGTGCCAGCAGCCAGGACAGGGGTAGTGTGGCGCAGTATTTT. Protein sequence: CASSQDRGSVAQYF.

Many counts were recorded for this clonotype. The chain joins TRBV27 to TRBJ2-4; D remains ambiguous. V shed 1 base and J shed 6 bases, with 7 bases lying between them. The CDR3 runs 13 residues. Germline V gene sequence: CDR1 MNHEY, CDR2 SMNVEV (reference sequence). The CDR3 loop reads CASSLWAGNIQYF. The CDR3 DNA sequence: TGTGCCAGCAGTTTATGGGCCGGAAACATTCAGTACTTC.

This clonotype appeared a few times. V gene TRBV6-2 or TRBV6-3 combines with J gene TRBJ2-3, with 10 positions matching TRBD2. In germline, CDR1 is MNHEY, CDR2 SVGEGT. The CDR3 is 15 residues long. Germline trimming cut 5 bases from V and 5 bases from J; bases unmatched to any gene: 7. The CDR3 region has the DNA TGTGCCAGCAGTCCCCTTAGCGGGAGGATAGATACGCAGTATTTT. Translating it yields CASSPLSGRIDTQYF.

The chain couples TRBV29-1 to TRBJ1-1, with TRBD1 matching over 9 bases. The CDR3 contains 15 residues. The V gene's germline CDR1 is SQVTM and CDR2 ANQGSEA. J was trimmed by 4 bases and V by 5 bases; bases with no gene match: 11. CDR3 sequence (DNA): TGCAGCGTTTTTACAGGGGGCGGGCTGAGCACTGAAGCTTTCTTT. This encodes CSVFTGGGLSTEAFF.

The chain is built from TRBV27 and TRBJ2-1; tentative D call: TRBD2 (7 bases). The CDR3 has 13 residues. Germline lookup yields CDR1 MNHEY and CDR2 SMNVEV (reference sequence). Trimming left V 6 bases short and J 10 bases short, with 16 bases between. CDR3 bases: TGTGCCAGCAGCTCGGGGGGCCTGGTGGAGCAGTTCTTC. Translation gives CASSSGGLVEQFF.

J is TRBJ2-1 and V is TRBV5-1, with D unresolved. CDR3 length equals 15 residues. V shed 1 base and J shed 5 bases, with 13 bases lying between them. Germline-derived CDR1 and CDR2 are SGHRS and YFSETQ. Here the CDR3 reads CASSLLAGRDNEQFF. CDR3 DNA: TGCGCCAGCAGCTTGTTAGCTGGCCGGGACAATGAGCAGTTCTTC. Looking up the rest from reference TRBV5-1 and TRBJ2-1 gives the full variable domain: KAGVTQTPRYLIKTRGQQVTLSCSPISGHRSVSWYQQTPGQGLQFLFEYFSETQRNKGNFPGRFSGRQFSNSRSEMNVSTLELGDSALYLCASSLLAGRDNEQFFGPGTRLTVL.

The CDR3 bases are TGTGCCAGCAGTCCACAGGGGTCTCTAGCTGGGGCAGGAGGTACGCAGTATTTT. Encoded protein: CASSPQGSLAGAGGTQYF. The genes are TRBV12-5 and TRBJ2-3; 7 positions agree with TRBD1. This CDR3 has 18 residues. Germline-derived CDR1 and CDR2 are LGHNT and FRNRAP.

A remark on this clonotype: This sequence is one base from a far larger clone and is likely a read error. V usage is TRBV6-8 and J usage is TRBJ2-2, with 7 bases aligning to TRBD1. CDR1 and CDR2 (germline): MNHGY, SAAAGT. The CDR3 runs to 16 residues. CDR3 nucleotide sequence: TGTGCCAGCATTTACTCGGACAGGTCGGACACCGGGGAGCTGTTTTTT. As protein: CASIYSDRSDTGELFF.

This clonotype was seen ten or more times. The genes are TRBV2 and TRBJ2-1; D may be TRBD2 (5 bases). V lost 7 bases to trimming and J lost 9 bases, with 16 bases between them. The CDR3 has 13 amino acids. CDR1 is SNHLY and CDR2 is FYNNEI in the germline V gene. The CDR3 nucleotides are TGTGCCAGCAATCCTGGAAGCGGCTTTGAGCAGTTCTTC. The encoded protein is CASNPGSGFEQFF.

This clonotype has a handful of counts. At one end, the junction sequence differs from germline, possibly due to a read error. The V gene is TRBV10-3, the J gene TRBJ2-2; D may be TRBD2 (5 bases). Germline values: CDR1 ENHRY, CDR2 SYGVKD. This CDR3 has 13 residues. The CDR3 loop reads CAISELNTGELLF. CDR3 coding DNA: TGTGCCATCAGTGAGTTAAATACCGGGGAGCTGCTTTTT.

As to this clonotype: A read error may produce the germline difference seen at one junction end. The rearrangement joins TRBV6-1 to TRBJ2-1; a weak D match, TRBD2 (6 bases). Germline V lookup: CDR1 MNHNS, CDR2 SASEGT. This CDR3 region has 16 residues. The CDR3: CASRTGGVSSYNDQFF. In DNA form, the CDR3 reads TGTGCCAGCAGGACTGGCGGGGTGAGCTCCTACAATGATCAGTTCTTC.

This clonotype was seen repeatedly, ten times or more. The chain employs TRBV20-1 and TRBJ2-2; the D is unclear. Trimming pared 0 bases from V and 6 bases from J, leaving 14 bases between. In germline, CDR1 is DFQATT, CDR2 SNEGSKA (reference sequence). The CDR3 loop spans 15 amino acids. CDR3 DNA sequence: TGCAGTGCTAGAGATTTCAATCAAGTGGCCGGGGAGCTGTTTTTT. This encodes CSARDFNQVAGELFF.

This clonotype was picked up many times. The chain joins TRBV29-1 to TRBJ2-3; 14 bases map to TRBD2. Germline-derived CDR1 and CDR2 are SQVTM and ANQGSEA. The CDR3 loop spans 17 amino acids. Unmatched junction bases numbered 8, after V lost 5 bases and J lost 1 base. The CDR3 is CSVMRLAGGSGTDTQYF. CDR3 nucleotides: TGCAGCGTTATGCGACTAGCGGGGGGGTCGGGCACAGATACGCAGTATTTT.

The chain couples TRBV7-8 to TRBJ2-1; a weak D match, TRBD2 (5 bases). Per the germline V gene, CDR1 is SGHVS and CDR2 is FQNEAQ. Trimming pared 1 base from V and 8 bases from J, leaving 24 bases between. This CDR3 region has 18 residues. The CDR3 is CASSLVSGVGSHGDEQFF. CDR3 nucleotides: TGTGCCAGCAGCTTAGTAAGCGGAGTCGGTAGCCATGGGGATGAGCAGTTCTTC.

The V call is TRBV6-5, the J call TRBJ2-1, with 13 positions matching TRBD2. V gave up 0 bases and J gave up 4 bases; unmatched junction bases: 3. The CDR3 is made up of 17 amino acids. Germline-derived CDR1 and CDR2 are MNHEY and SVGAGI. CDR3 protein: CASSYSGLAGAYNEQFF. The DNA of the CDR3 is TGTGCCAGCAGTTACTCCGGACTAGCGGGAGCATACAATGAGCAGTTCTTC.

This clonotype was seen many times. V is TRBV19 and J is TRBJ2-4; TRBD1 agrees at 7 bases. After removal of 4 bases from V and 4 bases from J, the junction contained 10 bases not matched to a gene. Germline V gives CDR1 LNHDA, CDR2 SQIVND (reference sequence). The CDR3 loop spans 16 amino acids. CDR3 DNA sequence: TGTGCCAGTAGTAGGACCACCGGGACAGAAAAAAACATTCAGTACTTC. Its translation is CASSRTTGTEKNIQYF.

A few counts support this clonotype. This may be a read error: a much more frequent sequence differs by one nucleotide. The chain recombines TRBV6-1 with TRBJ1-4, with a tentative D call TRBD1 (5 bases). Germline CDR1 reads MNHNS; CDR2 reads SASEGT. V was pared by 8 bases and J by 3 bases, with 13 bases between. The CDR3 length is 14 residues. Here the CDR3 DNA reads TGTGCCAGCGAAGAAATACAGGCTAATGAAAAACTGTTTTTT. This codes for CASEEIQANEKLFF.

By frequency in the sample, this clonotype is medium-sized. The chain uses TRBV20-1 and TRBJ2-1; TRBD2 agrees at 7 bases. Unmatched junction bases numbered 8, after V lost 3 bases and J lost 9 bases. Germline values: CDR1 DFQATT, CDR2 SNEGSKA (reference sequence). This CDR3 contains 13 residues. DNA of the CDR3: TGCAGTGCTAGGTGGACTAGATCGGGTGAGCAGTTCTTC. As protein: CSARWTRSGEQFF.

In this sample, this clonotype turned up once. The V call is TRBV20-1, the J call TRBJ2-1; D gene uncertain. The V gene's germline CDR1 is DFQATT and CDR2 SNEGSKA (reference sequence). V dropped 7 bases and J dropped 10 bases, with 14 bases sitting between them. The CDR3 has 11 residues. For the CDR3, the DNA is TGCAGTGTAGGGCGAGAGAGGGAGCAGTTCTTC. Its translation is CSVGREREQFF.

As concerns this clonotype: A far larger clone is a single base away, which makes a read error likely. V usage is TRBV6-8 and J usage is TRBJ2-2, with no clear D. V shed 8 bases and J shed 4 bases, with 5 bases lying between them. This CDR3 is built from 11 residues. Germline V gene lookup returns CDR1 MNHGY and CDR2 SAAAGT. The CDR3 region has the DNA TGTGCCAGCGGAAGCACCGGGGAGCTGTTTTTT. Translated: CASGSTGELFF.

This clonotype was observed at least ten times. The J gene is TRBJ2-7, the V gene TRBV6-1; 9 nucleotides line up with TRBD1. The ends lost 6 bases at V and 0 bases at J; junction bases unmatched: 9. The germline V gene encodes CDR1 MNHNS and CDR2 SASEGT. The CDR3 sequence is 16 residues long. CDR3 DNA sequence: TGTGCCAGCAGGCCCTATGGGGACAGGGACTCCTACGAGCAGTACTTC. Its protein is CASRPYGDRDSYEQYF.

Note on this clonotype: This likely stems from a read error, as it lies one base from a far larger clone. The genes are TRBV11-2 and TRBJ2-7, with 9 bases aligning to TRBD1. Germline CDR1 and CDR2: SGHAT and FQNNGV. This CDR3 has 16 amino acids. V was pared by 0 bases and J by 7 bases, with 10 bases of the junction left unmatched. The CDR3 region is CASSLDGDREYNEQYF. In nucleotides, the CDR3 is TGTGCCAGCAGCTTAGATGGGGACAGGGAATACAATGAGCAGTACTTC. Together with reference TRBV11-2 and TRBJ2-7, the CDR3 gives the full variable domain: EAGVAQSPRYKIIEKRQSVAFWCNPISGHATLYWYQQILGQGPKLLIQFQNNGVVDDSQLPKDRFSAERLKGVDSTLKIQPAKLEDSAVYLCASSLDGDREYNEQYFGPGTRLTVT.

This clonotype was picked up one time. A much more abundant neighbour one base away suggests this may be a read error. This chain links TRBV29-1 with TRBJ1-2, with 7 bases fitting TRBD1. This CDR3 spans 13 amino acids. Germline values: CDR1 SQVTM, CDR2 ANQGSEA. J lost 7 bases, V lost 6 bases, and 11 bases had no gene match. DNA for the CDR3: TGCAGCGTGGGCGAACAGGGGACCTGTGGCTACACCTTC. Translated: CSVGEQGTCGYTF. The whole variable domain, remainder taken from reference TRBV29-1 and TRBJ1-2, is SAVISQKPSRDICQRGTSLTIQCQVDSQVTMMFWYRQQPGQSLTLIATANQGSEATYESGFVIDKFPISRPNLTFSTLTVSNMSPEDSSIYLCSVGEQGTCGYTFGSGTRLTVV.